This is a list of T cell receptor beta chains from one sample in a study of CD8 T cells in ankylosing spondylitis. One entry per CDR3 protein, called by TCRdb with MiXCR from the 5' RACE reads. Of just under 550,000 distinct CDR3 sequences in the sample, roughly 13% were seen once. Sequencing input: blood, either unsorted or a sorted T cell fraction (not recorded which). These receptors were taken from a male donor with ankylosing spondylitis. The conserved cysteine and the conserved F or W are not part of the CDR3 here. The order of the fields is V gene, CDR3 length, CDR3 protein.

TRBV2 10 ASRGGQTEAF
TRBV20-1 13 SARARQTNTGELF
TRBV3-1 10 ASSQLEGPQH
TRBV20-1 14 SARPGESGSLYEQF
TRBV5-1 13 ASSPNRDLNTEAF
TRBV5-1 13 ASSLEGMNTGELF
TRBV7-8 11 ASTPVGDQPQH
TRBV7-9 14 ASSLAGQGASNEQF
TRBV7-9 13 ASSLRWESTGELF
TRBV7-9 11 ASSPGVSYEQY
TRBV6-6 11 ASSGGAKETQY
TRBV3-1 12 ASSQSGSGNTIY
TRBV7-2 15 ASSPAGGSLAKNIQY
TRBV20-1 11 SAEVPPNGELF
TRBV12-3/TRBV12-4 13 ASSTTSGRTDTQY
TRBV20-1 16 SAPRRSSGSLRTGELF
TRBV12-3/TRBV12-4 13 ASSPADRENQPQH
TRBV20-1 12 SASDLGQAGGYT
TRBV6-5 14 ASSYTAGGAGDEQF
TRBV7-8 14 ASSRGVRVRNTEAF
TRBV6-1 16 ASSDVRGSLNINEKLF
TRBV6-5 13 ASSYGTSSYNEQF
TRBV27 13 ASRRQGAQNTEAF
TRBV24-1 10 ATGGDADTQY
TRBV5-1 12 ASSLERPSNTQY
TRBV10-3 14 AISEARTSATDTQY